This T cell receptor (beta chain) was sequenced in a study of T cell responses to AZD1222 COVID-19 vaccine. Details on this clone: Its antigen is unknown.

Study observations and caveats: The study found Spike-specific TCR breadth and depth rose after two AZD1222 doses. The span of vaccine-associated CD4 TCRs extended across spike, with dominance at 160-218 and 743-854. There were mostly white British donors and more females than males, and clonal diversity was possibly underestimated. Among AZD1222 vaccinees, only six or seven were seropositive at baseline.

Only in-frame clones appear in the TCRdb table, and some are missing; sequencing was by immunoSEQ multiplex PCR. In the table there are approximately 190,000 clones, about 94% of which are singletons. The CDR3 sequence is 14 residues long. After removal of 6 bases from V and 11 bases from J, the junction contained 12 bases not matched to a gene. Germline CDR1 MNHEY, CDR2 SVGAGI. This sequence was found in an adult in good health. This sequence joins TRBV6-5 and TRBJ1-1; TRBD1 aligns across 10 bases. Sequenced here: peripheral blood, sampled on day 0 of AZD1222 vaccination. The CDR3: CASRTGQGVLYAFF. Written as DNA, the CDR3 is TGTGCCAGCAGGACCGGACAGGGGGTCTTGTACGCTTTCTTT.